What follows is one T cell receptor delta chain and its context. This clone is judged large (0.1 to 1%). Its antigen is unknown. Base qualities are not provided; no much larger clone lies one nucleotide away. cDNA was made by template-switch reverse transcription with TRGC- and TRDC-specific primers in one tube, using SuperScript II. The TRGC primer was designed for binding to both the TRGC1 and TRGC2 constant genes. The KAPA Real-Time Library Amplification Kit was used to amplify TRG and TRD, and AMPure XP beads were used for purification between steps. Illumina sequencing adapters were added by index PCR using the Nextera XT Index Kit. Sequencing of TRG and TRD amplicons was performed on an Illumina MiSeq with the V2 300 kit, and 150 bp paired-end reads were generated. In the paper's pipeline: Before further analysis, read quality was checked using FastQC version 0.11.8. With MiXCR version 3.0.3, reads were aligned to GenBank TRG or TRD reference genes and CDR3 sequences were built. MiXCR defaults were kept, except that TRDD gene segments were assembled using 3 rather than 5 consecutive nucleotides. VDJtools version 1.2.1 calculated N additions, CDR3 length, J segment length and clonotype sharing between samples. CDR3 sequences that were out of frame or contained stop codons were left out of the analysis. To look for overlap, the infant repertoires were checked against previously published Vgamma9Vdelta2 repertoires from fetal, cord blood and adult blood. TCRdb reprocessed the public reads with the caller CATT; rows with the same DNA were merged afterwards. The V and J calls and clone size come from TCRdb's table, not from the authors' own analysis. For this sample the table gives about 350 delta-chain clones, of which 14% to 15% were detected only once. The ten largest clonotypes hold approximately 70% of the sample.

This sample was included in a study of Vγ9Vδ2 T cells in congenital toxoplasmosis (dated by TCRdb to 2020 to 2023). A note on the overall study: The diagnosis of congenital toxoplasmosis relied on IgG, IgM and IgA serology, Western blot and an in-house interferon-gamma release assay. Infant repertoires were sequenced at 2 months after birth and at 1 year of age. Gamma and delta chain CDR3 repertoires of sorted blood gammadelta T cells were compared between congenitally T. gondii-infected and uninfected infants. TCR sequencing covered about 5 infected and approximately ten uninfected infants at 2 months, plus 3 infected and 4 uninfected infants at 1 year. Study-level results and caveats: Repertoire differences between infected and uninfected infants were less clear at 1 year of age than at 2 months. Among roughly 2-month-old infants, germline-encoded fetal-type TRDV2 CDR3 sequences seemed to show up more often in infected than in uninfected infants, which suggests an in utero expansion footprint. Compared with uninfected infants, infected infants at 2 months appeared to have fewer N additions in their TRGV9 and TRDV2 CDR3s, and this was especially true for TRDV2-TRDJ1 sequences. Two months was the earliest age with enough suitable sample material for TCR repertoire analysis, so newborn repertoires were not sequenced. Both infected and uninfected infants showed a high prevalence of a public TRGV9 clonotype.

The CDR3 runs 22 residues from the cysteine to the phenylalanine. The read is trimmed to its CDR3 DNA, 66 bases read in frame from base 1. Per the germline V gene, TSWWSYY is the CDR1 and QGS is the CDR2. After removal of 1 base from V and 0 bases from J, the junction retains 21 bases not matched to a gene. Mothers of both infected and uninfected infants received the same treatment, using spiramycin and/or pyrimethamine plus sulfadiazine plus folinic acid. All infants, infected and uninfected, were born by term delivery after more than 37 weeks of gestation. Approximately 0.99 mL of blood was processed into PBMCs by Lymphoprep gradient centrifugation, after which the PBMCs were cryopreserved in liquid nitrogen and shipped to Belgium. After thawing, the PBMCs were labeled with Zombie NIR viability dye and stained with antibodies against CD3, TCR gammadelta, Vgamma9 and Vdelta2. Sorting of CD3+ TCRgammadelta+ T cells was performed on a FACSAria III, with a mean purity of roughly 98%. The RNeasy Micro Kit was used to isolate RNA from 8,500 to 10,000 sorted gammadelta T cells per sample. The study infants had mothers who were enrolled with primary T. gondii infection during pregnancy. Infant peripheral blood was collected at an outpatient microbiology and virology center in Pavia, Italy.

What was sequenced was gamma-delta T cells from blood. The source of this sequence is a child under 10 years old born to a mother with Toxoplasma gondii infection during pregnancy, either congenitally infected or uninfected (not recorded which). The rearrangement joined TRDV1 to TRDJ1; 9 middle bases align to TRDD3. The bases are TGTGCTCTTGGGGAACACCGTACGATCGAACTGGGGGACCTGGGGTACACCGATAAACTCATCTTT. Its amino acids are CALGEHRTIELGDLGYTDKLIF.